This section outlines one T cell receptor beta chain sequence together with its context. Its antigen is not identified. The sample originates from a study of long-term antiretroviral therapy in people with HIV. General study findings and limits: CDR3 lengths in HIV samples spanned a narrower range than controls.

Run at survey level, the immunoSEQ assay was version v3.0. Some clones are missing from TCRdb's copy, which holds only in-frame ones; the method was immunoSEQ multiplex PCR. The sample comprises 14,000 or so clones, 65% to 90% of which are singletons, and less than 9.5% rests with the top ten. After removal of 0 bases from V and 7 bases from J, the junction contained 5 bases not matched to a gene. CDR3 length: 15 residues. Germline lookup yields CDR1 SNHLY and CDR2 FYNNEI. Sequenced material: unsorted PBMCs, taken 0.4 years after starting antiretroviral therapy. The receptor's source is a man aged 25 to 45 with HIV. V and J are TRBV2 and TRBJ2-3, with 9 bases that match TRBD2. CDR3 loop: CASSEAGLAGNTQYF. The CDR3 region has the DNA TGTGCCAGCAGTGAAGCAGGGCTAGCGGGAAATACGCAGTATTTT.